This T cell receptor beta chain derives from a study of Ad26.COV2.S vaccination and SARS-CoV-2 variants. Findings and limits, study-wide: Non-spike TCR breadth did not differ much between vaccine and placebo recipients.

With 6 bases removed from V and 3 bases from J, the gap between germline ends came to 8 bases. This CDR3 contains 12 residues. CDR1 WNHNN and CDR2 SYGVQD come from the germline V gene (reference sequence). This table comes from immunoSEQ multiplex PCR, and its TCRdb copy is limited to in-frame clones, with some not included. Here the sample spans 180,000 or so clones, approximately 90% being singletons. About this clone: Its antigen remains unknown.

The V and J genes are TRBV10-1 and TRBJ1-1; tentatively, D is TRBD1 (5 bases). This sequence originates from a human donor who had recovered from COVID-19. Material: peripheral blood, obtained after recovery from COVID-19. CDR3 nucleotides: TGCGCCAGCAGGGGGGATTACACTGAAGCTTTCTTT. Translating it yields CASRGDYTEAFF.